The 27 T cell receptor beta chains given below trace back to one sample, sequenced in a study of blood T cell repertoires in COVID-19. Data came from immunoSEQ multiplex PCR; TCRdb stores just in-frame clones and leaves some out. The data contain more than 95,000 clones, about 81% of them seen just once; the ten biggest clones take up about a sixth. Input material: peripheral blood. Source of these receptors: a man aged 30-40 years with COVID-19, enrolled during active disease.

This chain joins TRBV2 and TRBJ2-7; 10 positions match TRBD2. Germline trimming cut 3 bases from V and 1 base from J; bases unmatched to any gene: 6. The V gene's germline CDR1 is SNHLY and CDR2 FYNNEI. The CDR3 length is 16 residues. The CDR3 loop reads CASSDPLAGGSYEQYF. CDR3 sequence (DNA): TGTGCCAGCAGTGATCCTTTAGCGGGAGGATCCTACGAGCAGTACTTC. Supplemented by reference TRBV2 and TRBJ2-7, the full variable domain reads EPEVTQTPSHQVTQMGQEVILRCVPISNHLYFYWYRQILGQKVEFLVSFYNNEISEKSEIFDDQFSVERPDGSNFTLKIRSTKLEDSAMYFCASSDPLAGGSYEQYFGPGTRLTVT.

The V call is TRBV11-2, the J call TRBJ1-2, with 8 bases that match TRBD1. V was clipped by 4 bases and J by 6 bases; unmatched bases: 10. Germline CDR1 and CDR2: SGHAT and FQNNGV. The CDR3 consists of 15 residues. CDR3 sequence (DNA): TGTGCCAGCAGCTGGACAGGGACGTTAGAAGATGGCTACACCTTC. It yields the protein CASSWTGTLEDGYTF.

The gene calls are TRBV30 and TRBJ1-2; D call uncertain. Germline-derived CDR1 and CDR2 are GTSNPN and SVGIG (reference sequence). Trimming removed 1 base at V and 8 bases at J, with 14 bases between. The CDR3 contains 13 residues. The CDR3 spells CAWSETQSGGYTF. The CDR3 DNA reads as TGTGCCTGGAGTGAAACCCAATCGGGAGGCTACACCTTC. Based on the CDR3 plus reference TRBV30 and TRBJ1-2, the full variable domain is SQTIHQWPATLVQPVGSPLSLECTVEGTSNPNLYWYRQAAGRGLQLLFYSVGIGQISSEVPQNLSASRPQDRQFILSSKKLLLSDSGFYLCAWSETQSGGYTFGSGTRLTVV.

J is TRBJ2-7 and V is TRBV4-1, with D possibly TRBD1 on 6 matching bases. The CDR3 is 14 amino acids. The V gene's germline CDR1 is MGHRA and CDR2 YSYEKL. The ends were cut back, 1 base at V and 9 bases at J, with 16 bases in the middle. The CDR3 DNA follows: TGCGCCAGCAGCCAAGGAGGGGGTCCCCCGGTGCAGTACTTC. Its translation is CASSQGGGPPVQYF.

V and J are TRBV4-1 and TRBJ2-1, with 7 positions matching TRBD1. CDR3 size: 14 residues. J was trimmed by 7 bases and V by 2 bases; bases with no gene match: 5. Germline lookup yields CDR1 MGHRA and CDR2 YSYEKL. CDR3 in amino acids: CASSQRGPGNEQFF. The CDR3 nucleotides are TGCGCCAGCAGCCAAAGGGGGCCGGGAAATGAGCAGTTCTTC.

The chain joins TRBV6-5 to TRBJ2-1; 8 bases are shared with TRBD1. The V and J ends lost 0 bases and 6 bases, in that order; junction bases with no gene match: 7. The CDR3 has 16 amino acids. Germline V gives CDR1 MNHEY, CDR2 SVGAGI. The DNA of the CDR3 is TGTGCCAGCAGTTACTCTACCGGGACAGGACTCAATGAGCAGTTCTTC. It encodes CASSYSTGTGLNEQFF.

The count of this clone is one. The chain uses TRBV7-8 and TRBJ2-2; TRBD1 is a possible D gene (6 bases). The CDR3 totals 14 residues. Germline CDR1 is SGHVS and CDR2 is FQNEAQ. Deletions cut 4 bases from V and 7 bases from J, with 13 bases between. In DNA, the CDR3 is TGTGCCAGCAGCTCTACACAGGGAAACGGGGAGCTGTTTTTT. Amino acid sequence: CASSSTQGNGELFF.

This clone has just one count. V gene TRBV21-1 combines with J gene TRBJ1-5; TRBD1 is taken as the D call from the table, unchecked against the DNA. TRBV21-1 is given as a pseudogene. This CDR3 is 16 amino acids long. The CDR3 loop reads CASSKYSGGSNQPQHF. The CDR3 nucleotides are TGTGCCAGCAGCAAGTATTCAGGGGGAAGCAATCAGCCCCAGCATTTT.

The V and J genes are TRBV23-1 and TRBJ1-2; D might be TRBD1 (6 bases). TRBV23-1 is identified as an open reading frame with a role that is uncertain. Trimming pared 2 bases from V and 3 bases from J, leaving 19 bases between. The CDR3 totals 17 residues. CDR3 sequence: CASSQLKGGEEDYGYTF. CDR3 sequence (DNA): TGCGCCAGCAGTCAACTTAAGGGGGGGGAAGAGGACTATGGCTACACCTTC.

The CDR3 spells CASNRLAGLSNEQFF. The CDR3 DNA is TGTGCCAGTAACAGACTAGCGGGATTAAGCAATGAGCAGTTCTTC. The chain carries TRBV19 and TRBJ2-1, with TRBD2 matching over 11 bases. The V gene's germline CDR1 is LNHDA and CDR2 SQIVND (reference sequence). This CDR3 spans 15 amino acids. With 7 bases clipped from V and 6 bases from J, the junction kept 8 bases outside the gene matches.

The genes are TRBV2 and TRBJ1-1; D is unclear. Trimming cost V 6 bases and J 0 bases, with 8 bases left between them. The CDR3 length is 13 residues. Germline-derived CDR1 and CDR2 are SNHLY and FYNNEI. The CDR3 coding sequence is TGTGCCAGCAGAATCACGGTGAACACTGAAGCTTTCTTT. It translates to CASRITVNTEAFF.

CDR3 in DNA: TGTGCCACCTTGACCCAGGGGGCTCAGAACTATGGCTACACCTTC. Its protein product is CATLTQGAQNYGYTF. The J gene is TRBJ1-2, the V gene TRBV6-5; 8 nucleotides line up with TRBD1. CDR3 length: 15 amino acids. CDR1 and CDR2 (germline): MNHEY, SVGAGI. The junction had 12 bases not matched to a gene; V was cut back by 10 bases and J by 2 bases.

The rearrangement uses TRBV4-1 and TRBJ1-1; 7 positions agree with TRBD1. The J segment lost 2 bases and the V segment lost 5 bases, leaving 5 bases of the junction unmatched. CDR1 and CDR2 from the germline V gene are MGHRA and YSYEKL. This CDR3 is 14 amino acids long. The CDR3 here is CASSLGQTNTEAFF. CDR3 nucleotide sequence: TGCGCCAGCAGCTTGGGACAGACTAACACTGAAGCTTTCTTT.

V gene TRBV28 combines with J gene TRBJ1-6; D call uncertain. The V gene lost 2 bases and the J gene lost 4 bases, with 6 bases spanning the gap. This CDR3 region has 14 residues. Germline V lookup: CDR1 MDHEN, CDR2 SYDVKM. CDR3 in amino acids: CASSLLDYNSPLHF. DNA of the CDR3: TGTGCCAGCAGTTTACTAGATTATAATTCACCCCTCCACTTT.

The V gene is TRBV30, the J gene TRBJ1-3; D is undetermined. Trimming pared 0 bases from V and 0 bases from J, leaving 6 bases between. In germline, CDR1 is GTSNPN, CDR2 SVGIG (reference sequence). This CDR3 has 14 amino acids. Written as DNA, the CDR3 is TGTGCCTGGAGTGTACGGGGCTCTGGAAACACCATATATTTT. Its protein is CAWSVRGSGNTIYF.

This clone was recorded a few times. The gene calls are TRBV4-1 and TRBJ2-5, with D possibly matching TRBD1 (6 bases). Trimming removed 2 bases from V and 1 base from J, with 8 bases in between. In germline, CDR1 is MGHRA, CDR2 YSYEKL. This CDR3 is 14 amino acids long. Written as DNA, the CDR3 is TGCGCCAGCAGCCAATGGGGGCTCCAAGAGACCCAGTACTTC. This sequence encodes CASSQWGLQETQYF.

V and J are TRBV5-6 and TRBJ1-1; D is unclear. Germline V lookup: CDR1 SGHDT, CDR2 YYEEEE. Trimming took off 0 bases at V and 4 bases at J, with 10 bases between the two ends. This CDR3 has 14 amino acids. CDR3 residues: CASSLGYGLTEAFF. CDR3 nucleotides: TGTGCCAGCAGCTTGGGATATGGGCTCACTGAAGCTTTCTTT.

The V gene is TRBV25-1, the J gene TRBJ2-5, with D perhaps matching TRBD2 (5 bases). V was pared by 6 bases and J by 3 bases, with 8 bases between. CDR3 length: 12 amino acids. Looked up from germline, CDR1 is MGHDK and CDR2 is SYGVNS. The CDR3 sequence is CASRKAEETQYF. CDR3 coding DNA: TGTGCCAGCAGGAAAGCGGAAGAGACCCAGTACTTC.

This chain links TRBV27 with TRBJ1-6, with 9 bases fitting TRBD1. V gave up 6 bases and J gave up 5 bases; unmatched junction bases: 11. Germline V lookup: CDR1 MNHEY, CDR2 SMNVEV (reference sequence). The CDR3 length is 17 residues. The CDR3 nucleotides read TGTGCCAGCAGACCTACCGGGACAGGGTGGGATAATTCACCCCTCCACTTT. This sequence encodes CASRPTGTGWDNSPLHF.

V gene TRBV6-2 or TRBV6-3 combines with J gene TRBJ1-5; D is ambiguous. V was clipped by 2 bases and J by 1 base, with 18 bases between them. In germline, CDR1 is MNHEY, CDR2 SVGEGT. This CDR3 comprises 18 residues. The CDR3 protein is CASSYDRRRQESNQPQHF. CDR3 nucleotides: TGTGCCAGCAGTTACGATAGGAGGAGGCAGGAGAGCAATCAGCCCCAGCATTTT.

The V and J genes are TRBV3-1 (or the pseudogene TRBV3-2) and TRBJ2-1; 8 nucleotides line up with TRBD1. Germline CDR1 reads LGHDT; CDR2 reads YNNKEL (reference sequence). J gave up 4 bases and V 0 bases, and 5 bases lay outside the gene matches. The length of the CDR3 is 16 residues. The chain's CDR3 is CASSQDSRTGYNEQFF. The CDR3 nucleotides read TGTGCCAGCAGCCAAGATAGCAGGACAGGGTACAATGAGCAGTTCTTC.

The J gene is TRBJ2-7, the V gene TRBV12-3 or TRBV12-4; D not resolved. This CDR3 has 11 amino acids. V was trimmed by 6 bases and J by 6 bases, leaving 9 bases between them. The CDR3 here is CASSVRAEQYF. The CDR3 nucleotides are TGTGCCAGCAGCGTCCGAGCCGAGCAGTACTTC.

This rearrangement joins TRBV6-2 or TRBV6-3 to TRBJ2-1; 11 bases match TRBD2. The germline CDR1 and CDR2 sequences are MNHEY and SVGEGT. The CDR3 is made up of 16 amino acids. The junction had 9 bases not matched to a gene; V was cut back by 2 bases and J by 9 bases. CDR3 sequence: CASSYPGLADPPEQFF. In nucleotides, the CDR3 is TGTGCCAGCAGTTACCCGGGACTAGCGGACCCACCTGAGCAGTTCTTC.

This sequence joins TRBV11-1 and TRBJ1-4; no reliable D call. The germline V gene encodes CDR1 SGHAT and CDR2 FQDESV (reference sequence). The CDR3 contains 15 residues. V was cut by 2 bases and J by 6 bases, with 13 bases left in between. CDR3: CASSLRGGQYEKLFF. The CDR3 nucleotides read TGTGCCAGCAGCTTACGTGGAGGGCAATATGAAAAACTGTTTTTT.

The chain employs TRBV21-1 and TRBJ2-7; the D call of TRBD1 is as the table states it, not checked on the DNA. TRBV21-1 is a pseudogene locus. The CDR3 is made up of 15 amino acids. CDR3 residues: CASSKVGNIVGEQYF. The CDR3 DNA reads as TGTGCCAGCAGCAAAGTGGGCAATATAGTAGGCGAGCAGTACTTC.

V and J are TRBV2 and TRBJ1-5; 11 bases map to TRBD1. With V trimmed by 5 bases and J by 1 base, 4 bases remained unmatched. Germline assignment: CDR1 SNHLY and CDR2 FYNNEI. This CDR3 is 16 amino acids long. The CDR3 DNA follows: TGTGCCAGCAGTAGGACAGGGGGCGGGAGCAATCAGCCCCAGCATTTT. Its translation: CASSRTGGGSNQPQHF. The variable domain in full, with the rest retrieved from reference TRBV2 and TRBJ1-5, is EPEVTQTPSHQVTQMGQEVILRCVPISNHLYFYWYRQILGQKVEFLVSFYNNEISEKSEIFDDQFSVERPDGSNFTLKIRSTKLEDSAMYFCASSRTGGGSNQPQHFGDGTRLSIL.

The V gene is TRBV7-9, the J gene TRBJ2-7; TRBD1 matches at 7 bases. Germline loops: CDR1 SEHNR, CDR2 FQNEAQ (reference sequence). The V gene end was trimmed by 3 bases and the J gene end by 0 bases; junction bases not matched to a gene: 5. The CDR3 length is 15 residues. CDR3 sequence: CASSFPTGSSYEQYF. The CDR3 DNA is TGTGCCAGCAGCTTCCCGACAGGGAGCTCCTACGAGCAGTACTTC.